The 5 T cell receptor beta chains below come from one sample, sequenced in a study of neoadjuvant anti-PD-1 for oral cavity cancer. The time point denotes: after neoadjuvant nivolumab, at surgical resection. Profiled with immunoSEQ multiplex PCR; TCRdb holds only in-frame clones, not every one. The sample holds over 65,000 clones, less than 90% seen once. The sample was PBMCs, taken after nivolumab (anti-PD-1) treatment. These receptors were taken from a person aged 35 to 85 with oral cavity squamous cell carcinoma.

This clone was detected once. The chain links TRBV20-1 to TRBJ1-1; the match to TRBD1 covers 7 bases. After removal of 6 bases from V and 12 bases from J, the junction contained 7 bases not matched to a gene. CDR3 length: 10 residues. Germline lookup yields CDR1 DFQATT and CDR2 SNEGSKA (reference sequence). CDR3: CSARGTEPFF. CDR3 coding DNA: TGCAGTGCCCGTGGGACAGAGCCTTTCTTT.

The chain couples TRBV19 to TRBJ1-1; D perhaps matches TRBD1 (6 bases). V was trimmed by 7 bases and J by 4 bases, leaving 22 bases between them. Germline V gene sequence: CDR1 LNHDA, CDR2 SQIVND (reference sequence). The CDR3 has 16 residues. CDR3 DNA sequence: TGTGCCAGTACCCCAGGGGCCCGGTTTGGGAGCACTGAAGCTTTCTTT. It specifies CASTPGARFGSTEAFF.

This chain uses TRBV5-1 with TRBJ2-3; 14 bases fit TRBD2. The V gene's germline CDR1 is SGHRS and CDR2 YFSETQ. The length of the CDR3 is 16 residues. The ends lost 5 bases at V and 6 bases at J; junction bases unmatched: 8. CDR3 in amino acids: CASRQGLAGALDTQYF. The CDR3 bases are TGCGCCAGCAGACAGGGACTAGCGGGAGCGTTGGATACGCAGTATTTT.

The V call is TRBV5-1, the J call TRBJ1-4; a weak D match, TRBD1 (5 bases). This CDR3 spans 13 amino acids. V was shortened by 5 bases and J by 4 bases, with 9 bases between the two germline ends. CDR1 and CDR2 (germline): SGHRS, YFSETQ. CDR3 region: CASRRTINEKLFF. The CDR3 bases are TGCGCCAGCAGACGGACAATTAATGAAAAACTGTTTTTT. The full variable domain, in which reference TRBV5-1 and TRBJ1-4 provide the parts outside the CDR3, is KAGVTQTPRYLIKTRGQQVTLSCSPISGHRSVSWYQQTPGQGLQFLFEYFSETQRNKGNFPGRFSGRQFSNSRSEMNVSTLELGDSALYLCASRRTINEKLFFGSGTQLSVL.

The chain uses TRBV11-2 and TRBJ2-5; no reliable D call. In germline, CDR1 is SGHAT, CDR2 FQNNGV. The CDR3 consists of 14 residues. The germline V and J ends were trimmed by 1 base and 3 bases, with 9 bases remaining between them. CDR3 coding DNA: TGTGCCAGCAGCTTAGCGTACGGAGAAGAGACCCAGTACTTC. This codes for CASSLAYGEETQYF.